The 3 T cell receptor beta chains given below trace back to one sample, sequenced in a study of blood T cells in healthy people across ages. Primed by a sample-barcoded 5' primer and a J-beta primer mix, a second PCR proceeded for 7 to 11 cycles. TCRdb reprocessed the 5' RACE reads with MiXCR, giving one entry per CDR3 protein. The sample carries hundreds of thousands of distinct CDR3 sequences, about 48% recorded once. The specimen was blood. These receptors originate from a man aged 25-40 years in good health.

The chain uses TRBV5-5 and TRBJ2-1; the match to TRBD2 covers 7 bases. CDR3 length equals 14 residues. Per germline, CDR1 SGHKS and CDR2 YYEKEE (reference sequence). Trimming took 4 bases from V and 2 from J; bases not matched to a gene: 3. CDR3 sequence reads: CASSTGTTYNEQFF. The CDR3 bases are TGTGCCAGCAGCACCGGGACTACCTACAATGAGCAGTTCTTC.

The chain combines TRBV4-3 with TRBJ1-2; D is unclear. Looked up from germline, CDR1 is LGHNA and CDR2 is YSLEER. The length of the CDR3 is 15 residues. Trimming removed 4 bases from V and 0 bases from J, with 12 bases in between. Here the CDR3 reads CASSPMRGSNYGYTF. As DNA, the CDR3 is TGCGCCAGCAGCCCGATGCGCGGGTCTAACTATGGCTACACCTTC.

This clonotype has more than one count but fewer than ten. The rearrangement uses TRBV3-1 and TRBJ1-6; TRBD1 might be the D (6 bases). The CDR3 is made up of 17 amino acids. CDR1 and CDR2 from the germline V gene are LGHDT and YNNKEL (reference sequence). V was pared by 4 bases and J by 5 bases, with 18 bases between. This CDR3 is CASSLGQFLGNNSPLHF. In nucleotides, the CDR3 is TGTGCCAGCAGCCTCGGACAGTTCCTGGGGAATAATTCACCCCTCCACTTT.